One and the same sample provided the 5 T cell receptor beta chains below, sequenced in a study of cytomegalovirus exposure and HLA in healthy donors. With 60 Vbeta and 13 Jbeta primers, the PCR was carried out. Data came from immunoSEQ multiplex PCR; TCRdb stores just in-frame clones and leaves some out. This sample has around 200,000 clones, with around 80% found just once. Sequencing was carried out using PBMCs. These receptors were collected from a girl aged 2 to 10 in good health and CMV-seropositive.

The gene calls are TRBV30 and TRBJ1-2; D is undetermined. V was pared by 2 bases and J by 7 bases, with 20 bases between. The CDR3 is made up of 15 amino acids. Germline values: CDR1 GTSNPN, CDR2 SVGIG (reference sequence). CDR3 region: CAWSYLTGKELGYTF. Here the CDR3 DNA reads TGTGCCTGGAGTTACCTTACCGGGAAAGAGCTTGGCTACACCTTC.

The V gene is TRBV5-4, the J gene TRBJ2-3; a possible D gene is TRBD2 (6 bases). Trimming took 6 bases from V and 0 from J, leaving 14 bases between them. The CDR3 consists of 15 residues. Germline values: CDR1 SGHNT, CDR2 YYREEE (reference sequence). CDR3 nucleotides: TGTGCCAGCACACCTCGGGAGCAAAGCACAGATACGCAGTATTTT. Translation gives CASTPREQSTDTQYF.

This chain links TRBV18 with TRBJ1-1; 9 bases agree with TRBD1. The CDR3 extends over 16 amino acids. The J segment lost 4 bases and the V segment lost 1 base, leaving 7 bases of the junction unmatched. In germline, CDR1 is KGHSH, CDR2 LQKENI. This CDR3 reads CASSPRQGVDGTEAFF. The CDR3 DNA reads as TGTGCCAGCTCACCACGACAGGGGGTCGATGGCACTGAAGCTTTCTTT.

This chain links TRBV10-3 with TRBJ2-4, with TRBD2 matching over 11 bases. Germline assignment: CDR1 ENHRY and CDR2 SYGVKD. Trimming removed 4 bases from V and 0 bases from J; junction bases left unmatched: 8. The CDR3 is 18 amino acids. CDR3 nucleotides: TGTGCCATCAGTGGTTCCCTAGCGGGAGGACTAGCCAAAAACATTCAGTACTTC. Translated, it gives CAISGSLAGGLAKNIQYF.

The J gene is TRBJ2-1, the V gene TRBV5-4, with 8 nucleotides matching TRBD2. Losses at the gene ends were 3 bases for V and 2 bases for J; bases not matched to a gene: 10. The CDR3 totals 17 residues. The germline CDR1 and CDR2 sequences are SGHNT and YYREEE (reference sequence). The CDR3 coding sequence is TGTGCCAGCAGCTCCGGGAGGGCCTCCCCACCCTACAATGAGCAGTTCTTC. It is translated as CASSSGRASPPYNEQFF.